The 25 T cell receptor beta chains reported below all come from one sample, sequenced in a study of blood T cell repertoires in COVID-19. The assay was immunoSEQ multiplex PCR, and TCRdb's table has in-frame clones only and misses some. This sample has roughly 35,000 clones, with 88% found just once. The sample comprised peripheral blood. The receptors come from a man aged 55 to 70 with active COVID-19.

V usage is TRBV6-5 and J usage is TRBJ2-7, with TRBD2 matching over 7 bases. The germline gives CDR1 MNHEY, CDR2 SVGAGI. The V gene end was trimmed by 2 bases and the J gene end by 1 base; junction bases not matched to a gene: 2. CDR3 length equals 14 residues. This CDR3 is CASSYGGGSYEQYF. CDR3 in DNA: TGTGCCAGCAGTTACGGGGGGGGATCCTACGAGCAGTACTTC.

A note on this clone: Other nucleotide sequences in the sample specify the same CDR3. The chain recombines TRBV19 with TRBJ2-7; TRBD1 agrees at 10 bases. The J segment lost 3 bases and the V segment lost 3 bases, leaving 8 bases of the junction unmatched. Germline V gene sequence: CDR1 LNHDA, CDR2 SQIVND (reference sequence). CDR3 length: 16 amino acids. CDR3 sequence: CASSMSVGTGVYEQYF. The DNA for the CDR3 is TGTGCCAGTAGTATGTCGGTGGGGACAGGGGTCTACGAGCAGTACTTC.

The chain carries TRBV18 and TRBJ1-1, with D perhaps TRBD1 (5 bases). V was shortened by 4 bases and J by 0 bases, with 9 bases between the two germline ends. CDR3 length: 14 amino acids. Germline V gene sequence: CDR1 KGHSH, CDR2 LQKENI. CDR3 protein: CASSRGSMNTEAFF. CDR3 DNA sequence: TGTGCCAGCTCACGGGGCAGTATGAACACTGAAGCTTTCTTT.

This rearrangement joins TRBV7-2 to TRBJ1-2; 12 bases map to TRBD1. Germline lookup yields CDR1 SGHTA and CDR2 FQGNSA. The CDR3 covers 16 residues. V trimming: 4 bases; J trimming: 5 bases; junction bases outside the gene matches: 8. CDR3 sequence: CASSSPGQGARYGYTF. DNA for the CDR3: TGTGCCAGCAGCTCGCCGGGACAGGGGGCGCGGTATGGCTACACCTTC.

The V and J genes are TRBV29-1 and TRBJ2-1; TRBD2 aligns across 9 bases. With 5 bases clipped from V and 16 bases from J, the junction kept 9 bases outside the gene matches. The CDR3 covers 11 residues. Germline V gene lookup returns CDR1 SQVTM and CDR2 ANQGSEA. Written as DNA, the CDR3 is TGCAGCGTTCCCCAGGGACTAGCCCCATTCTTC. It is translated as CSVPQGLAPFF.

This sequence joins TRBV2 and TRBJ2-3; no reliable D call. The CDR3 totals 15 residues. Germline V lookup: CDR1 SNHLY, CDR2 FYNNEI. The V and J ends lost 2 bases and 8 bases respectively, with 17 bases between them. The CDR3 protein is CASSEHRGGAGTQYF. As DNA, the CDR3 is TGTGCCAGCAGTGAACACCGAGGTGGTGCTGGTACGCAGTATTTT.

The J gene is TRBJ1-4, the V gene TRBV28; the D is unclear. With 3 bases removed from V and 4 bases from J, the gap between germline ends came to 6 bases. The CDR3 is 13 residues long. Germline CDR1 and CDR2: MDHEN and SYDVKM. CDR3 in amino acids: CASSFPSNEKLFF. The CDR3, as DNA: TGTGCCAGCAGTTTCCCCAGTAATGAAAAACTGTTTTTT.

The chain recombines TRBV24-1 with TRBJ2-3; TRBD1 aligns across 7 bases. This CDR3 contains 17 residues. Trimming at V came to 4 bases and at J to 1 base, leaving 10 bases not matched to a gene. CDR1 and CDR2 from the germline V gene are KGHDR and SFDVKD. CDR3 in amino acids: CATSDSASTGRTDTQYF. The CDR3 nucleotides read TGTGCCACCAGTGACTCCGCCTCGACAGGGCGCACAGATACGCAGTATTTT.

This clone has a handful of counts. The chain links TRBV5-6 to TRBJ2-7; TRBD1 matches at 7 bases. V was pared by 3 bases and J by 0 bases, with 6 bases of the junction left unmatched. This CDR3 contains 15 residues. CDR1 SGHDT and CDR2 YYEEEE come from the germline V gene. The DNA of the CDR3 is TGTGCCAGCAGCTCAAGGACAGGTAGCTCCTACGAGCAGTACTTC. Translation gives CASSSRTGSSYEQYF.

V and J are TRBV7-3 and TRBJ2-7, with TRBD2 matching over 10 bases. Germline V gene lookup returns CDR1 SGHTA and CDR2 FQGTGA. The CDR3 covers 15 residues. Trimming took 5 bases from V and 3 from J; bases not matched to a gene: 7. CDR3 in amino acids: CASSQAGTSDYEQYF. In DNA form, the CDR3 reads TGTGCCAGCAGCCAAGCGGGGACTAGCGACTACGAGCAGTACTTC.

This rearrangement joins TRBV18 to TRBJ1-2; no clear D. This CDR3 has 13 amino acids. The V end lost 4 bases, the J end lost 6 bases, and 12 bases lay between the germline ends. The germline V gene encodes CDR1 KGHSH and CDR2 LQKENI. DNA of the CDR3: TGTGCCAGCTCACTTGAGCAAGCGGATGGCTACACCTTC. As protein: CASSLEQADGYTF.

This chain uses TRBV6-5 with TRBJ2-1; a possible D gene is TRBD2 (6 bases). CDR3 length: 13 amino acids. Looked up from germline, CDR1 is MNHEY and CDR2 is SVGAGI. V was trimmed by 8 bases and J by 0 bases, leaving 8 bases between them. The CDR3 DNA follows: TGTGCCAGCTCCGGGAGCTCCTACAATGAGCAGTTCTTC. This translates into CASSGSSYNEQFF.

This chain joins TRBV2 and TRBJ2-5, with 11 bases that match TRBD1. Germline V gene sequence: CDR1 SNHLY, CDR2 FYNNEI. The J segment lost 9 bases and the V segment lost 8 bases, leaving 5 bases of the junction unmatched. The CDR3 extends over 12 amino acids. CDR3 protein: CASEGDRGAQYF. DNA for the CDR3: TGTGCCAGCGAGGGGGACAGGGGGGCCCAGTACTTC. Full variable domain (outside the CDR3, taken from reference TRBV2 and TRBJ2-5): EPEVTQTPSHQVTQMGQEVILRCVPISNHLYFYWYRQILGQKVEFLVSFYNNEISEKSEIFDDQFSVERPDGSNFTLKIRSTKLEDSAMYFCASEGDRGAQYFGPGTRLLVL.

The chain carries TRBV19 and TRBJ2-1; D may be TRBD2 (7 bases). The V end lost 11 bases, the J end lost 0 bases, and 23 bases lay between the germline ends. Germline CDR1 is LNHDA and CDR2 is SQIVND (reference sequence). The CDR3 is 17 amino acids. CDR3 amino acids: CASGGLITPSSYNEQFF. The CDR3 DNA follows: TGTGCCTCGGGGGGCCTCATAACGCCTTCCTCCTACAATGAGCAGTTCTTC. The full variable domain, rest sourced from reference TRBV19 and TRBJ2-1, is DGGITQSPKYLFRKEGQNVTLSCEQNLNHDAMYWYRQDPGQGLRLIYYSQIVNDFQKGDIAEGYSVSREKKESFPLTVTSAQKNPTAFYLCASGGLITPSSYNEQFFGPGTRLTVL.

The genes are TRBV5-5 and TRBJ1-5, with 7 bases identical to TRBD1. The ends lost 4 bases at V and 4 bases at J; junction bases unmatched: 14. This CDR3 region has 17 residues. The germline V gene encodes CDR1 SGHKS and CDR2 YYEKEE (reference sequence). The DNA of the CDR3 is TGTGCCAGCAGCATGGATCTACCGGGACAGCGGAATCAGCCCCAGCATTTT. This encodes CASSMDLPGQRNQPQHF.

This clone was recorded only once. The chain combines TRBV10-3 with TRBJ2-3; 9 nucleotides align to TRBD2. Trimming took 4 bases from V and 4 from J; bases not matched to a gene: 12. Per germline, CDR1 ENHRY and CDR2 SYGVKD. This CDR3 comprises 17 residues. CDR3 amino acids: CAISGPSGNGSPDTQYF. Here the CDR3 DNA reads TGTGCCATCAGTGGACCTAGCGGGAATGGGTCACCAGATACGCAGTATTTT.

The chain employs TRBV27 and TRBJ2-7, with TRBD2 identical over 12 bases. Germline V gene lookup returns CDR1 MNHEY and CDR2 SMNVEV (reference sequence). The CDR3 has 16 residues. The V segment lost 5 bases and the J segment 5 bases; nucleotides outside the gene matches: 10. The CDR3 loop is CASSPLGGLAGNEQYF. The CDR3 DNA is TGTGCCAGCAGTCCCCTGGGAGGACTAGCGGGAAACGAGCAGTACTTC.

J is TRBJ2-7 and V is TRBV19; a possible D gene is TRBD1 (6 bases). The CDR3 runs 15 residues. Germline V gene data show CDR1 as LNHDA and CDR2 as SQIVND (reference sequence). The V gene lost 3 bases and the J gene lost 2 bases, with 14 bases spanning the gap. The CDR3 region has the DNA TGTGCCAGTAGTATTAAGGGACACCACACCTACGAGCAGTACTTC. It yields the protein CASSIKGHHTYEQYF.

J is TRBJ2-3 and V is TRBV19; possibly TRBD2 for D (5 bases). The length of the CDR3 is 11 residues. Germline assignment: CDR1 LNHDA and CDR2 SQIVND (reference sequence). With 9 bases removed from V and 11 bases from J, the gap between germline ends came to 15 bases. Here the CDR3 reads CASSSGLKQYF. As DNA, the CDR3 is TGTGCCAGCTCTTCAGGACTGAAGCAGTATTTT.

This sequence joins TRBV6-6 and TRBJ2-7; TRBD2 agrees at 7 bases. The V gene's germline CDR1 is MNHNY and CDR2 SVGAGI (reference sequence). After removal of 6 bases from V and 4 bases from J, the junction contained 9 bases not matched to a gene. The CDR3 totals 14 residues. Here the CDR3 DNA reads TGTGCCAGCAGGAGCGGCGGGAGTGTGTACGAGCAGTACTTC. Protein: CASRSGGSVYEQYF.

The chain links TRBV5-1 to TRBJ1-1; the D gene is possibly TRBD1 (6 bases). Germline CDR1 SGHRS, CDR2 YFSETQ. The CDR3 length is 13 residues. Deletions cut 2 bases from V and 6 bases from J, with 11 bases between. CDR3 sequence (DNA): TGCGCCAGCAGCTTCTCAGGGGAGCCTGAAGCTTTCTTT. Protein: CASSFSGEPEAFF.

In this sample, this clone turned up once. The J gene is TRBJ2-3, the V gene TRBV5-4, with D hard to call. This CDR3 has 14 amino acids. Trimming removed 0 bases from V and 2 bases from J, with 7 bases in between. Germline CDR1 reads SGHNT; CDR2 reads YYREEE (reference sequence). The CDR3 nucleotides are TGTGCCAGCAGCTTGGGGCATAACACAGATACGCAGTATTTT. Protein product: CASSLGHNTDTQYF.

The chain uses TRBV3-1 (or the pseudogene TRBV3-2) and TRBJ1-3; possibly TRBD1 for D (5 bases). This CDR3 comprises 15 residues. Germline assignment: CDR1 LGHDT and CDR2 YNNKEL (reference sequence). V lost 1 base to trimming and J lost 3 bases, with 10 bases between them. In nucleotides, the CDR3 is TGTGCCAGCAGCCAAGCAACAGGTCGTGGAAACACCATATATTTT. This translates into CASSQATGRGNTIYF.

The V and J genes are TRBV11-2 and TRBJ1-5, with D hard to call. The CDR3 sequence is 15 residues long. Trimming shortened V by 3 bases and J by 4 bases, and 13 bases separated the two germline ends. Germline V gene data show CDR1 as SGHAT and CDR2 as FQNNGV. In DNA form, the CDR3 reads TGTGCCAGCAGCTTTACGGTTGCGGGGAATCAGCCCCAGCATTTT. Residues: CASSFTVAGNQPQHF. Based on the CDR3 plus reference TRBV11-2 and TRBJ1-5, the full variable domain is EAGVAQSPRYKIIEKRQSVAFWCNPISGHATLYWYQQILGQGPKLLIQFQNNGVVDDSQLPKDRFSAERLKGVDSTLKIQPAKLEDSAVYLCASSFTVAGNQPQHFGDGTRLSIL.

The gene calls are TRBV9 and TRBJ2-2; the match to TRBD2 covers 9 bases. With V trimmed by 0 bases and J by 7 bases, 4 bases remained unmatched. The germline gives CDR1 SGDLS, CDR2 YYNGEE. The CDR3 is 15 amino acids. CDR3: CASSVGTSAGGELFF. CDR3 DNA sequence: TGTGCCAGCAGCGTAGGGACTAGCGCCGGCGGGGAGCTGTTTTTT.